This record concerns one TCR beta chain sequence. This entry comes from a study of shared clonotypes between healthy human individuals. Generated by immunoSEQ multiplex PCR, the TCRdb table keeps only in-frame clones and is missing some. The data contain 2 million to 2.5 million clones, approximately 95% of them seen just once; the ten biggest clones take up under 0.45%. The CDR3 has 15 residues. Germline CDR1 SGHRS, CDR2 YFSETQ. V shed 3 bases and J 7 bases; nucleotides not matched to a gene: 5. Material for sequencing was naive CD4+ T cells from PBMCs. The sample's subset: CD45RA+ positively selected. The origin of this receptor is a man aged 18 to 35 in good health. Some clones in this sample may be carry-over from other donors' samples. The genes are TRBV5-1 and TRBJ2-5; 14 bases align to TRBD2. The CDR3 DNA reads TGCGCCAGCAGCTCGGGACTAGCGGGAGCGGTGACCCAGTACTTC. Protein sequence: CASSSGLAGAVTQYF.